Following are 8 T cell receptor beta chains from one sample sequenced in a study of blood T cell repertoires in COVID-19. TCRdb's table, derived via immunoSEQ multiplex PCR, lists solely in-frame clones and lacks some. The data hold about 48,000 clones, with around 86% observed a single time. The sample was peripheral blood. Source of these receptors: a woman aged 80 or older with acute or convalescent COVID-19.

J is TRBJ1-3 and V is TRBV18; D remains unclear. The CDR3 sequence is 15 residues long. The V end lost 1 base, the J end lost 2 bases, and 9 bases lay between the germline ends. Germline lookup yields CDR1 KGHSH and CDR2 LQKENI. The CDR3: CASSPRAAAGNTIYF. CDR3 DNA: TGTGCCAGCTCACCACGGGCCGCAGCTGGAAACACCATATATTTT.

The CDR3 DNA reads as TGTGCCAGCAGCGTGGAGGGGAACACCGGGGAGCTGTTTTTT. Its protein is CASSVEGNTGELFF. The gene calls are TRBV9 and TRBJ2-2; possible D gene TRBD2, 6 bases. Germline CDR1 is SGDLS and CDR2 is YYNGEE. The CDR3 totals 14 residues. Trimming shortened V by 2 bases and J by 1 base, and 6 bases separated the two germline ends.

The chain has TRBV20-1 and TRBJ1-1; D uncertain. V was trimmed by 6 bases and J by 12 bases, leaving 14 bases between them. Germline-derived CDR1 and CDR2 are DFQATT and SNEGSKA (reference sequence). The CDR3 is 10 residues long. CDR3 in amino acids: CSAGREVTFF. The CDR3 nucleotides are TGCAGTGCGGGCCGGGAGGTTACTTTCTTT.

The chain uses TRBV3-1 (or the pseudogene TRBV3-2) and TRBJ1-6; TRBD1 matches 9 bases. There are 15 residues in the CDR3. Germline V CDR1 and CDR2: LGHDT, YNNKEL (reference sequence). J was trimmed by 8 bases and V by 3 bases; bases with no gene match: 5. DNA of the CDR3: TGTGCCAGCAGCCATAGACAGGGGGGGGATTCACCCCTCCACTTT. Its protein is CASSHRQGGDSPLHF.

This chain uses TRBV4-1 with TRBJ1-1; 7 bases are shared with TRBD1. The CDR3 has 16 amino acids. Per the germline V gene, CDR1 is MGHRA and CDR2 is YSYEKL. Trimming took 4 bases from V and 3 from J; bases not matched to a gene: 11. The CDR3 nucleotides read TGCGCCAGCAGCCCGCTATACAGGGGCCGCGACACTGAAGCTTTCTTT. Amino acids: CASSPLYRGRDTEAFF.

This clone was picked up one time. J is TRBJ1-1 and V is TRBV6-5; tentatively, D is TRBD1 (5 bases). CDR3 length equals 14 residues. Trimming took off 6 bases at V and 0 bases at J, with 11 bases between the two ends. Germline assignment: CDR1 MNHEY and CDR2 SVGAGI. DNA for the CDR3: TGTGCCAGCAGACAGGCGGAAATGAACACTGAAGCTTTCTTT. Its translation is CASRQAEMNTEAFF.

Comments on this clone: This sample also contains other DNA sequences that code for the same CDR3. The rearrangement links TRBV30 to TRBJ1-2, with 8 bases matching TRBD1. Unmatched junction bases numbered 6, after V lost 0 bases and J lost 6 bases. The CDR3 covers 14 residues. The germline V gene has CDR1 GTSNPN and CDR2 SVGIG (reference sequence). CDR3 bases: TGTGCCTGGAGTGTAGGCCAGGGGGCTCATGGCTACACCTTC. It translates to CAWSVGQGAHGYTF.

The chain couples TRBV28 to TRBJ1-5; unclear D gene. Trimming removed 1 base at V and 4 bases at J, with 14 bases between. This CDR3 is built from 16 residues. CDR1 is MDHEN and CDR2 is SYDVKM in the germline V gene. The CDR3 reads CASSLLSRVTNQPQHF. The CDR3 nucleotides are TGTGCCAGCAGTTTATTGTCTCGGGTCACAAATCAGCCCCAGCATTTT.